These 6 T cell receptor beta chains originate from one sample sequenced in a study of CD8 T cells in ankylosing spondylitis. TCRdb processed the 5' RACE reads anew with MiXCR; each CDR3 protein has one entry. The sample consists of about 150,000 distinct CDR3 sequences, around 32% of them appearing once. What was sequenced was synovial fluid, either unsorted or a sorted T cell fraction (not recorded which). The receptors were gathered from a male donor with ankylosing spondylitis.

The genes are TRBV11-2 and TRBJ2-5; D perhaps matches TRBD2 (6 bases). V shed 5 bases and J shed 7 bases, with 17 bases lying between them. CDR3 length: 14 residues. Germline CDR1 reads SGHAT; CDR2 reads FQNNGV. The CDR3 is CASSARDLRATQYF. Here the CDR3 DNA reads TGTGCCAGCAGCGCCCGGGACTTACGAGCGACCCAGTACTTC.

This clonotype was observed many times. The V call is TRBV5-6, the J call TRBJ1-2; possibly TRBD1 for D (5 bases). This CDR3 is built from 14 residues. The V end was cut by 0 bases, the J end by 8 bases, with 14 bases between. The germline V gene encodes CDR1 SGHDT and CDR2 YYEEEE. The CDR3 spells CASSLGDPIYGYTF. CDR3 in DNA: TGTGCCAGCAGCTTGGGGGACCCTATCTACGGCTACACCTTC.

This clonotype was counted many times. This sequence joins TRBV19 and TRBJ2-1; 8 bases map to TRBD2. In germline, CDR1 is LNHDA, CDR2 SQIVND (reference sequence). J lost 6 bases, V lost 4 bases, and 5 bases had no gene match. The CDR3 has 14 residues. The CDR3 DNA is TGTGCCAGTAGTAAGGGCGGGGGGACCAATGAGCAGTTCTTC. It specifies CASSKGGGTNEQFF.

This rearrangement joins TRBV29-1 to TRBJ1-1; 7 positions match TRBD1. CDR3 length: 13 amino acids. Germline assignment: CDR1 SQVTM and CDR2 ANQGSEA. The V and J ends lost 6 bases and 1 base, in that order; junction bases with no gene match: 5. CDR3 in amino acids: CSVAGQTNTEAFF. As DNA, the CDR3 is TGCAGCGTAGCGGGACAGACGAACACTGAAGCTTTCTTT.

This clonotype has only a few counts. This chain links TRBV20-1 with TRBJ2-3; D might be TRBD1 or TRBD2, each matching 7 bases. Germline lookup yields CDR1 DFQATT and CDR2 SNEGSKA (reference sequence). CDR3 length: 12 residues. Trimming took off 6 bases at V and 5 bases at J, with 12 bases between the two ends. The CDR3 spells CSAQGEGDTQYF. The CDR3 coding sequence is TGCAGTGCCCAGGGGGAGGGAGATACGCAGTATTTT.

This chain links TRBV7-9 with TRBJ2-7; D could derive from TRBD1 or TRBD2 (6 bases each). Germline V lookup: CDR1 SEHNR, CDR2 FQNEAQ (reference sequence). V shed 4 bases and J shed 4 bases, with 17 bases lying between them. CDR3 length: 15 residues. The CDR3 region is CASSSGGSGTYEQYF. As DNA, the CDR3 is TGTGCCAGCAGCTCCGGGGGCAGTGGAACGTACGAGCAGTACTTC.